Shown below are 24 T cell receptor beta chains from a single sample sequenced in a study of cytomegalovirus exposure and HLA in healthy donors. Amplification used 60 Vbeta primers and 13 Jbeta primers. Profiling relied on immunoSEQ multiplex PCR, and the TCRdb table lists in-frame clones only, not all of them. The sample holds about 280,000 clones; about 90% are singletons and the top ten take 2% to 3%. Sequenced input: PBMCs. The source of these receptors is a woman between 18 and 29 years old in good health and CMV-seronegative.

This sequence joins TRBV13 and TRBJ2-7; a possible D gene is TRBD1 (5 bases). The CDR3 length is 13 residues. V was pared by 7 bases and J by 1 base, with 11 bases between. Germline CDR1 and CDR2: PRHDT and FYEKMQ (reference sequence). CDR3 bases: TGTGCCAGCATCCTGGACACATCCTACGAGCAGTACTTC. Translated: CASILDTSYEQYF.

The rearrangement links TRBV27 to TRBJ1-3; perhaps TRBD1 as D (5 bases). V lost 5 bases and J 0 bases, leaving 11 bases between the germline ends. The CDR3 has 15 residues. CDR1 and CDR2 from the germline V gene are MNHEY and SMNVEV (reference sequence). CDR3 loop: CASSPRAVSGNTIYF. The CDR3 DNA sequence: TGTGCCAGCAGTCCCAGGGCAGTCTCTGGAAACACCATATATTTT.

J is TRBJ2-7 and V is TRBV2, with 7 positions matching TRBD1. The CDR3 is 11 residues long. CDR1 is SNHLY and CDR2 is FYNNEI in the germline V gene. With 2 bases clipped from V and 8 bases from J, the junction kept 0 bases outside the gene matches. CDR3 nucleotide sequence: TGTGCCAGCAGTGAAAGGGGGCAGCAGTACTTC. It translates to CASSERGQQYF.

This clone was counted a single time. V and J are TRBV2 and TRBJ2-7; 9 nucleotides line up with TRBD1. The CDR3 runs 15 residues. V gave up 6 bases and J gave up 0 bases; unmatched junction bases: 6. Germline V gene sequence: CDR1 SNHLY, CDR2 FYNNEI. The CDR3 loop reads CASSLGQGSSYEQYF. CDR3 sequence (DNA): TGTGCCAGCAGCCTAGGACAGGGGAGCTCCTACGAGCAGTACTTC.

The V call is TRBV7-8, the J call TRBJ1-2, with 9 nucleotides matching TRBD1. Germline V CDR1 and CDR2: SGHVS, FQNEAQ. CDR3 length: 17 amino acids. V was clipped by 2 bases and J by 5 bases; unmatched bases: 12. DNA of the CDR3: TGTGCCAGCAGCTTATTATCCGGGACAGGGTATCGGTATGGCTACACCTTC. It encodes CASSLLSGTGYRYGYTF.

This rearrangement joins TRBV19 to TRBJ1-1; 8 bases are a match to TRBD1. Germline CDR1 reads LNHDA; CDR2 reads SQIVND (reference sequence). The junction had 1 base not matched to a gene; V was cut back by 8 bases and J by 5 bases. The CDR3 is 11 residues long. DNA for the CDR3: TGTGCCAGTGACAGGGGTACTGAAGCTTTCTTT. This sequence encodes CASDRGTEAFF.

This chain joins TRBV30 and TRBJ2-5; 10 bases are shared with TRBD1. The last part of the DNA fits TRBJ2-7 better; the J call may be wrong. The CDR3 contains 14 residues. CDR1 is GTSNPN and CDR2 is SVGIG in the germline V gene (reference sequence). CDR3 DNA: TGTGCCTGGAGTGTAGACAGGGGGCCCTACGAGCAGTACTTC. Translated, it gives CAWSVDRGPYEQYF.

This clone was seen more than once but under ten times. The V call is TRBV30, the J call TRBJ2-7, with D possibly matching TRBD1 (6 bases). The CDR3 sequence is 13 residues long. V lost 2 bases and J 1 base, leaving 9 bases between the germline ends. Germline V lookup: CDR1 GTSNPN, CDR2 SVGIG (reference sequence). The CDR3 loop reads CAWSPGQSYEQYF. CDR3 coding DNA: TGTGCCTGGAGTCCCGGACAGTCCTACGAGCAGTACTTC.

V usage is TRBV6-6 and J usage is TRBJ1-1; D unresolved. Deletions cut 0 bases from V and 7 bases from J, with 12 bases between. The germline CDR1 and CDR2 sequences are MNHNY and SVGAGI (reference sequence). The CDR3 totals 14 residues. CDR3 coding DNA: TGTGCCAGCAGTTACTCGCGAGGGCTGGATGAAGCTTTCTTT. Amino acids: CASSYSRGLDEAFF.

V is TRBV10-3 and J is TRBJ1-2, with D possibly being TRBD1 (6 bases). Deletions cut 0 bases from V and 6 bases from J, with 17 bases between. Germline CDR1 and CDR2: ENHRY and SYGVKD. CDR3 length equals 16 residues. The CDR3, as DNA: TGTGCCATCAGTGAGTCTTCCGCGTACAGGGTTGATGGCTACACCTTC. It specifies CAISESSAYRVDGYTF.

The CDR3 DNA follows: TGTGCTAGTGGTTTGGTATCAGGGGGAAGCTCTGGAAACACCATATATTTT. Its translation: CASGLVSGGSSGNTIYF. The V call is TRBV12-5, the J call TRBJ1-3; 7 bases are shared with TRBD1. The CDR3 is made up of 17 amino acids. Germline CDR1 LGHNT, CDR2 FRNRAP. V was clipped by 0 bases and J by 0 bases; unmatched bases: 5.

The sample holds one count of this clone. The gene calls are TRBV4-1 and TRBJ2-7; 7 bases are a match to TRBD1. Germline values: CDR1 MGHRA, CDR2 YSYEKL. The CDR3 spans 14 residues. V was pared by 4 bases and J by 0 bases, with 3 bases of the junction left unmatched. The CDR3 protein is CASSLRTGSYEQYF. Written as DNA, the CDR3 is TGCGCCAGCAGCCTCCGGACAGGCTCCTACGAGCAGTACTTC.

V is TRBV9 and J is TRBJ1-3, with TRBD1 matching over 7 bases. The CDR3 extends over 19 amino acids. Trimming cost V 4 bases and J 0 bases; bases outside gene matches: 16. The germline CDR1 and CDR2 sequences are SGDLS and YYNGEE. The DNA for the CDR3 is TGTGCCAGCAGCCCCCGAGATTGGGGGACAGACCCCTCTGGAAACACCATATATTTT. Translation: CASSPRDWGTDPSGNTIYF.

The chain couples TRBV2 to TRBJ1-2; TRBD1 matches 10 bases. This CDR3 spans 14 amino acids. With 9 bases clipped from V and 5 bases from J, the junction kept 9 bases outside the gene matches. Germline lookup yields CDR1 SNHLY and CDR2 FYNNEI. CDR3 sequence reads: CARPMGQGPYGYTF. CDR3 bases: TGTGCCAGACCTATGGGACAGGGGCCTTATGGCTACACCTTC.

The chain uses TRBV4-2 and TRBJ2-7; 11 bases align to TRBD2. The CDR3 runs 15 residues. V gave up 1 base and J gave up 5 bases; unmatched junction bases: 4. Germline V gene lookup returns CDR1 LGHNA and CDR2 YNFKEQ. This CDR3 is CASSQGLAGFHEQYF. CDR3 DNA sequence: TGTGCCAGCAGCCAAGGACTAGCGGGGTTCCACGAGCAGTACTTC.

This rearrangement joins TRBV7-3 to TRBJ1-1; 7 nucleotides line up with TRBD1. Germline loops: CDR1 SGHTA, CDR2 FQGTGA. The V segment lost 4 bases and the J segment 5 bases; nucleotides outside the gene matches: 4. The CDR3 sequence is 13 residues long. This CDR3 reads CASSSGQRTEAFF. In DNA form, the CDR3 reads TGTGCCAGCAGCTCGGGACAGAGGACTGAAGCTTTCTTT.

The rearrangement joins TRBV2 to TRBJ2-5; 9 nucleotides match TRBD2. Germline assignment: CDR1 SNHLY and CDR2 FYNNEI. The CDR3 runs 14 residues. V shed 6 bases, J shed 2 bases, and the junction held 4 bases outside the gene matches. The CDR3 region has the DNA TGTGCCAGCAGATCTGCGGGGGGGCAAGAGACCCAGTACTTC. Protein: CASRSAGGQETQYF. The complete variable domain, with remaining parts taken from reference TRBV2 and TRBJ2-5, reads EPEVTQTPSHQVTQMGQEVILRCVPISNHLYFYWYRQILGQKVEFLVSFYNNEISEKSEIFDDQFSVERPDGSNFTLKIRSTKLEDSAMYFCASRSAGGQETQYFGPGTRLLVL.

This clone came up once. The chain joins TRBV7-3 to TRBJ2-1, with TRBD2 matching 11 bases. In germline, CDR1 is SGHTA, CDR2 FQGTGA. The trim removed 2 bases at V and 9 bases at J, leaving 3 bases unmatched. This CDR3 contains 14 residues. CDR3 bases: TGTGCCAGCAGCTTACTAGCGGGGGGAAGTGAGCAGTTCTTC. The encoded protein is CASSLLAGGSEQFF.

The rearrangement links TRBV7-9 to TRBJ2-5, with 8 nucleotides matching TRBD2. Trimming cost V 5 bases and J 11 bases; bases outside gene matches: 4. The CDR3 totals 11 residues. Germline V CDR1 and CDR2: SEHNR, FQNEAQ (reference sequence). The CDR3 sequence: CASSRTGGQYF. As DNA, the CDR3 is TGTGCCAGCAGCCGGACGGGGGGGCAGTACTTC.

The chain uses TRBV30 and TRBJ2-3, with TRBD2 matching over 10 bases. This CDR3 is built from 14 residues. V dropped 3 bases and J dropped 3; count of bases not matched to a gene: 3. Germline CDR1 and CDR2: GTSNPN and SVGIG (reference sequence). The CDR3 loop is CAWRVAGGTDTQYF. The CDR3 DNA reads TGTGCCTGGAGAGTAGCGGGGGGTACAGATACGCAGTATTTT.

V is TRBV27 and J is TRBJ1-5, with 8 bases fitting TRBD1. The trim removed 5 bases at V and 4 bases at J, leaving 4 bases unmatched. Per germline, CDR1 MNHEY and CDR2 SMNVEV (reference sequence). This CDR3 region has 14 residues. The DNA of the CDR3 is TGTGCCAGCAGTCCCCACAGGGGGAATCAGCCCCAGCATTTT. This translates into CASSPHRGNQPQHF.

This chain uses TRBV6-5 with TRBJ1-5, with D maybe TRBD1 (5 bases). The CDR3 is 14 amino acids. The V end lost 6 bases, the J end lost 12 bases, and 21 bases lay between the germline ends. From germline, CDR1 is MNHEY and CDR2 SVGAGI. CDR3 protein: CASSPGTRGRLQHF. In nucleotides, the CDR3 is TGTGCCAGCAGCCCAGGGACGCGGGGCCGTCTCCAGCATTTT.

Of note for this clone: Other DNA sequences in the sample encode the same CDR3. The chain couples TRBV2 to TRBJ1-2, with D possibly being TRBD1 (6 bases). The germline gives CDR1 SNHLY, CDR2 FYNNEI. CDR3 size: 13 residues. The ends were cut back, 1 base at V and 3 bases at J, with 6 bases in the middle. CDR3 coding DNA: TGTGCCAGCAGTGAAGGGACAGACTATGGCTACACCTTC. It specifies CASSEGTDYGYTF.

This clone was seen once. The rearrangement uses TRBV2 and TRBJ2-3, with D possibly TRBD2 on 6 matching bases. Trimming left V 7 bases short and J 2 bases short, with 13 bases between. The CDR3 has 14 amino acids. The V gene's germline CDR1 is SNHLY and CDR2 FYNNEI. CDR3 coding DNA: TGTGCCAGCAACCGGGACTCTAACACAGATACGCAGTATTTT. Encoded protein: CASNRDSNTDTQYF.